The 13 T cell receptor beta chains listed next were all sequenced from one sample in a study of OX40 agonist ivuxolimab in advanced cancers. Assay: immunoSEQ multiplex PCR; the TCRdb copy retains only in-frame clones and omits some. The data contain fewer than 20,000 clones, 87% of them seen just once; the ten biggest clones take up 25%. The sequences come from CD4+ or CD8+ T cells sorted from blood, collected in a trial of the OX40 agonist ivuxolimab. Receptor source: an adult with an advanced solid tumor such as melanoma, head and neck, liver or kidney cancer.

V usage is TRBV5-1 and J usage is TRBJ1-6, with D tentatively TRBD1 (5 bases). The CDR3 runs 17 residues. V shed 1 base and J shed 5 bases, with 16 bases lying between them. Germline CDR1 and CDR2: SGHRS and YFSETQ. For the CDR3, the DNA is TGCGCCAGCAGCTTGTGGGGACCAGGAGTTGATAATTCACCCCTCCACTTT. It encodes CASSLWGPGVDNSPLHF.

The chain recombines TRBV9 with TRBJ2-1; D may be TRBD1 or TRBD2 (6 bases each). From germline, CDR1 is SGDLS and CDR2 YYNGEE. The CDR3 spans 15 residues. The ends were cut back, 3 bases at V and 4 bases at J, with 14 bases in the middle. The CDR3, as DNA: TGTGCCAGCAGCGAAGTACGGGGGCCTTACAATGAGCAGTTCTTC. This encodes CASSEVRGPYNEQFF.

This chain joins TRBV9 and TRBJ1-1; 8 nucleotides align to TRBD1. V lost 1 base and J lost 2; bases outside the gene matches: 7. The CDR3 runs to 16 residues. The germline V gene encodes CDR1 SGDLS and CDR2 YYNGEE. Here the CDR3 DNA reads TGTGCCAGCAGCGTATGGGGAGGACAGGGAAACACTGAAGCTTTCTTT. It translates to CASSVWGGQGNTEAFF.

The count of this clone is one. The chain carries TRBV7-9 and TRBJ1-1; the D is unclear. CDR1 is SEHNR, CDR2 FQNEAQ, per germline (reference sequence). CDR3 length equals 14 residues. V lost 4 bases, J lost 3 bases, and 12 bases lay in between. CDR3 residues: CASSSSGPHTEAFF. The DNA for the CDR3 is TGTGCCAGCAGCTCCTCCGGGCCACACACTGAAGCTTTCTTT.

The chain joins TRBV7-6 to TRBJ1-3; possible D gene TRBD1, 5 bases. The CDR3 spans 18 residues. Trimming removed 4 bases from V and 0 bases from J, with 19 bases in between. Germline CDR1 reads SGHVS; CDR2 reads FNYEAQ. The CDR3 loop reads CASSSRGGPKTSGNTIYF. In nucleotides, the CDR3 is TGTGCCAGCAGCTCCCGGGGGGGTCCTAAGACCTCTGGAAACACCATATATTTT.

The gene calls are TRBV30 and TRBJ1-2; TRBD1 is a possible D gene (5 bases). The CDR3 is 13 amino acids. Trimming cost V 3 bases and J 2 bases, with 10 bases left between them. Looked up from germline, CDR1 is GTSNPN and CDR2 is SVGIG (reference sequence). The CDR3 sequence is CAWRQEMNYGYTF. The CDR3, as DNA: TGTGCCTGGAGACAGGAGATGAACTATGGCTACACCTTC.

This clone was counted a single time. The V gene is TRBV6-5, the J gene TRBJ1-1; no firm D call. The V end lost 6 bases, the J end lost 0 bases, and 14 bases lay between the germline ends. The germline gives CDR1 MNHEY, CDR2 SVGAGI. The CDR3 is 15 amino acids. In DNA, the CDR3 is TGTGCCAGCAGGAATCGGGTATTCATGAACACTGAAGCTTTCTTT. Encoded protein: CASRNRVFMNTEAFF.

Here the CDR3 DNA reads TGTGCCAGTGGGGGCACTGAAGCTTTCTTT. This gives the protein CASGGTEAFF. This chain uses TRBV19 with TRBJ1-1; maybe TRBD1 (5 bases). The CDR3 length is 10 residues. Trimming stripped 8 bases from V and 4 bases from J, with 5 bases between. Germline V gene sequence: CDR1 LNHDA, CDR2 SQIVND (reference sequence).

The chain joins TRBV27 to TRBJ2-5, with 8 bases lining up with TRBD2. V was pared by 4 bases and J by 3 bases, with 7 bases of the junction left unmatched. The CDR3 extends over 15 amino acids. CDR1 is MNHEY, CDR2 SMNVEV, per germline (reference sequence). In DNA, the CDR3 is TGTGCCAGCAGTTACGGGGGGGCTAGTGAAGAGACCCAGTACTTC. It is translated as CASSYGGASEETQYF.

The chain uses TRBV9 and TRBJ2-1, with 7 bases matching TRBD1. Germline V gene sequence: CDR1 SGDLS, CDR2 YYNGEE. This CDR3 has 16 residues. V gave up 4 bases and J gave up 0 bases; unmatched junction bases: 7. CDR3: CASSPPTGSSYNEQFF. The CDR3 region has the DNA TGTGCCAGCAGCCCGCCGACAGGGAGCTCCTACAATGAGCAGTTCTTC.

The rearrangement joins TRBV6-6 to TRBJ2-7, with unresolved D. In germline, CDR1 is MNHNY, CDR2 SVGAGI (reference sequence). The CDR3 extends over 12 amino acids. V was trimmed by 2 bases and J by 6 bases, leaving 8 bases between them. Here the CDR3 reads CASSYGVGEQYF. DNA for the CDR3: TGTGCCAGCAGTTACGGAGTCGGCGAGCAGTACTTC.

Here the CDR3 reads CASISYRTYEQYF. Here the CDR3 DNA reads TGCGCCAGCATATCCTACAGGACCTACGAGCAGTACTTC. The chain couples TRBV10-1 to TRBJ2-5, with D perhaps matching TRBD1 (5 bases). The J call may be wrong; the DNA end is better matched by TRBJ2-7. The CDR3 loop spans 13 amino acids. Germline CDR1 reads WNHNN; CDR2 reads SYGVQD (reference sequence).

The chain combines TRBV7-8 with TRBJ2-3, with 8 bases lining up with TRBD2. Per germline, CDR1 SGHVS and CDR2 FQNEAQ. This CDR3 has 17 residues. Trimming took 5 bases from V and 2 from J; bases not matched to a gene: 12. CDR3 protein: CASSPDQRLAPTDTQYF. CDR3 sequence (DNA): TGTGCCAGCAGCCCCGATCAAAGACTAGCGCCCACAGATACGCAGTATTTT.